A selection of T cell receptor beta chains follows, all from one sample in a study of monozygotic twins with inflammatory bowel disease. No DNA is given; TCRdb re-called the 5' RACE reads and lists each CDR3 protein once. In all, the sample yields approximately 45,000 distinct CDR3 sequences. The sample comprised blood. Source of these receptors: a human donor with ulcerative colitis or Crohn's disease, or a healthy co-twin of an affected twin (not recorded which). Both conserved end residues are part of each CDR3.

>TRBV27|TRBJ2-3
CASTIRAGSGGLSTDTQYF
>TRBV10-3|TRBJ1-5
CAISTSENQPQHF
>TRBV7-3|TRBJ2-2
CASSKINTASGELFF
>TRBV5-5|TRBJ2-7
CASSLAPAGSSYEQYF
>TRBV30|TRBJ2-1
CAWSVGFQSSYNEQFF
>TRBV7-8|TRBJ1-1
CASSLRGREAFF
>TRBV11-2|TRBJ2-7
CASSPLIHSASSYEQYF
>TRBV20-1|TRBJ2-5
CSARAGGVETQYF
>TRBV20-1|TRBJ2-2
CSAREDRVTGELFF
>TRBV6-5|TRBJ2-1
CASSYPTSGGYNEQFF
>TRBV28|TRBJ1-3
CASRPTGERGNTIYF
>TRBV27|TRBJ1-2
CASRDTGAVGYTF
>TRBV9|TRBJ1-2
CASSVDPQGARGYTF
>TRBV7-2|TRBJ2-7
CASSRPLANSYEQYF